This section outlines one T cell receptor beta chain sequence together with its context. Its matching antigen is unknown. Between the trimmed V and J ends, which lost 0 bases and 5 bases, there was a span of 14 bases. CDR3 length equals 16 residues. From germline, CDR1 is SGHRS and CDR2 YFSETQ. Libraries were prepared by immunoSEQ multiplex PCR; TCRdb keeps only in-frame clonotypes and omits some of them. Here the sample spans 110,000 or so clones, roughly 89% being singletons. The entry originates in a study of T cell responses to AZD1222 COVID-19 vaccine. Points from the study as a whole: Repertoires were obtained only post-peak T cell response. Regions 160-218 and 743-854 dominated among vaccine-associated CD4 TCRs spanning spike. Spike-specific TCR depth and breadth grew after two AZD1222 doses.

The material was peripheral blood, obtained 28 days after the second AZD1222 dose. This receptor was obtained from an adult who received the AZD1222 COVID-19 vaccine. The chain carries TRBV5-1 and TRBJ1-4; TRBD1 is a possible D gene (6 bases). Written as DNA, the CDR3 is TGCGCCAGCAGCTTGGGGGCAGGGGCATTGAATGAAAAACTGTTTTTT. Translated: CASSLGAGALNEKLFF.